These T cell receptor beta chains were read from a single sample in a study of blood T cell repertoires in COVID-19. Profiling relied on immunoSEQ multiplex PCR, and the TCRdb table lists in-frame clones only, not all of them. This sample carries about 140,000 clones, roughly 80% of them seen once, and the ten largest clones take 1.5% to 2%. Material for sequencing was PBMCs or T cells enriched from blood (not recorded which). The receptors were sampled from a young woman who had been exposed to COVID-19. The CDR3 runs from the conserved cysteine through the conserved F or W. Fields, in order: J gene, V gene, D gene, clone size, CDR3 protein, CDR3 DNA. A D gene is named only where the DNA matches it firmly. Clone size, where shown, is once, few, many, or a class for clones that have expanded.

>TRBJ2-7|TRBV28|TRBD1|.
CAISRGQSSYEQYF
TGTGCCATCTCCCGGGGACAGAGCTCCTACGAGCAGTACTTC
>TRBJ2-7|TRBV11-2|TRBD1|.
CASSPGQVYEQYF
TGTGCCAGCAGCCCCGGACAGGTCTACGAGCAGTACTTC
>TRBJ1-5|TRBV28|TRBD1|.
CASSTNRDSQPQHF
TGTGCCAGCAGTACCAACAGGGACAGTCAGCCCCAGCATTTT
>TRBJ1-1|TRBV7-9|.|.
CASSVNKGMNTEAFF
TGTGCCAGCAGCGTTAATAAGGGGATGAACACTGAAGCTTTCTTT
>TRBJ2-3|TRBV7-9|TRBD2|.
CASSLAGGLAGPGGTQYF
TGTGCCAGCAGCTTAGCTGGGGGACTAGCGGGCCCGGGGGGCACGCAGTATTTT
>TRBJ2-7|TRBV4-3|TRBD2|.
CASSQDHSGRTIF
TGCGCCAGCAGCCAAGACCATAGCGGGAGGACTATTTTC
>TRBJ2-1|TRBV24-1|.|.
CATSDRVSYNEQFF
TGTGCCACCAGTGACAGGGTCTCTTACAATGAGCAGTTCTTC
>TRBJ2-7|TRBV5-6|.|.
CASSLEGRGVYEQYF
TGTGCCAGCAGCTTGGAGGGCCGGGGAGTCTACGAGCAGTACTTC
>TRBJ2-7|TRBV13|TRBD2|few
CASNFGGLAGRQYEQYF
TGTGCCAGCAACTTTGGCGGGCTAGCGGGAAGACAATACGAGCAGTACTTC
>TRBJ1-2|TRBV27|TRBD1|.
CASSPGQGLQGYTF
TGTGCCAGCAGCCCCGGACAGGGCCTTCAGGGCTACACCTTC
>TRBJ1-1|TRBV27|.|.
CASSTNPGRGNTEAFF
TGTGCCAGCAGTACAAACCCAGGACGGGGAAACACTGAAGCTTTCTTT
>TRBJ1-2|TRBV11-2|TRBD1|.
CASSSLLRDRGRNGYTF
TGTGCCAGCAGCTCCCTCCTCCGGGACAGGGGGCGAAATGGCTACACCTTC
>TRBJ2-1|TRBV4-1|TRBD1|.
CASSLLGTVYNEQFF
TGCGCCAGCAGCCTGCTAGGGACAGTCTACAATGAGCAGTTCTTC
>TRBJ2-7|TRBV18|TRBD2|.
CASSPELAASYEQYF
TGTGCCAGCTCACCGGAACTAGCGGCATCCTACGAGCAGTACTTC
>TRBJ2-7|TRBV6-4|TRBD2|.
CASSEKAGGPHEQYF
TGTGCCAGCAGTGAAAAAGCGGGAGGGCCCCACGAGCAGTACTTC
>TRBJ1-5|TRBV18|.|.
CASSMAGNQPQHF
TGTGCCAGCTCAATGGCAGGCAATCAGCCCCAGCATTTT
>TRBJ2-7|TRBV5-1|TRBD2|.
CASSGGLAGDYEQYF
TGCGCCAGCAGCGGGGGACTAGCGGGGGACTACGAGCAGTACTTC
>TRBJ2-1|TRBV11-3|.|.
CASSFVWSGVGYNEQFF
TGTGCCAGCAGCTTTGTTTGGTCGGGAGTAGGATACAATGAGCAGTTCTTC
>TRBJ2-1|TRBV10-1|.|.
CASTPGVEASARHNEQFF
TGCGCCAGCACCCCCGGAGTTGAAGCTAGCGCGAGACACAATGAGCAGTTCTTC
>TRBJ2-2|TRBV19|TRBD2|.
CASSTRGSGIWGELFF
TGTGCCAGTAGTACCAGAGGTAGCGGGATATGGGGGGAGCTGTTTTTT
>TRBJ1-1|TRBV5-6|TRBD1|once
CASTLTGEGATEAFF
TGTGCCAGCACCCTAACAGGGGAAGGGGCCACTGAAGCTTTCTTT
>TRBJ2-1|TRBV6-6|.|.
CASSLTVDGHNEQFF
TGTGCCAGCAGTTTGACAGTGGATGGCCACAATGAGCAGTTCTTC
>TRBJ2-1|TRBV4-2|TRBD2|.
CASSQRTSGSRGSYNEQFF
TGTGCCAGCAGCCAACGGACTAGCGGGAGTAGGGGATCCTACAATGAGCAGTTCTTC
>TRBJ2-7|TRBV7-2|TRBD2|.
CASSPGSGSFSEQYF
TGTGCCAGCAGCCCAGGGAGCGGGAGCTTTAGCGAGCAGTACTTC
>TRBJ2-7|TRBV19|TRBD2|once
CASSTASGRAYEQYF
TGTGCCAGTAGTACAGCTAGCGGGAGGGCCTACGAGCAGTACTTC
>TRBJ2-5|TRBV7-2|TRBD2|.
CASSSSGTQETQYF
TGTGCCAGCAGCTCTAGCGGAACGCAAGAGACCCAGTACTTC
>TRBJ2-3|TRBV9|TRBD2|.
CASSVDKWGTSGPSDTQYF
TGTGCCAGCAGCGTAGATAAGTGGGGGACTAGCGGTCCCTCAGATACGCAGTATTTT
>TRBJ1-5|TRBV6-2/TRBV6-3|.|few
CASSRTGWGNQPQHF
TGTGCCAGCAGTCGTACAGGTTGGGGCAATCAGCCCCAGCATTTT
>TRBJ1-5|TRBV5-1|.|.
CASSLAGGGNQPQHF
TGCGCCAGCAGCTTGGCCGGCGGTGGCAATCAGCCCCAGCATTTT
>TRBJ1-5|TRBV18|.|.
CASSPAANQPQHF
TGTGCCAGCTCACCAGCAGCGAATCAGCCCCAGCATTTT
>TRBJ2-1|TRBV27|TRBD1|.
CASSPHTGTGGKNEQFF
TGTGCCAGCAGCCCACATACCGGGACAGGGGGCAAGAATGAGCAGTTCTTC
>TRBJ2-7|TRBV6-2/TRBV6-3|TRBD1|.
CASSWDSPYEQYF
TGTGCCAGCAGTTGGGACAGTCCCTACGAGCAGTACTTC
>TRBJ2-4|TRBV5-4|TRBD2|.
CASSLEAGAAKNIQYF
TGTGCCAGCAGCTTGGAGGCGGGAGCTGCCAAAAACATTCAGTACTTC
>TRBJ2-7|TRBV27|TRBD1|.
CASSLNWDRGEQYF
TGTGCCAGCAGTTTAAATTGGGACAGGGGCGAGCAGTACTTC
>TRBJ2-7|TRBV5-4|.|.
CASSSTLGGSYEQYF
TGTGCCAGCAGCTCGACTCTCGGCGGCTCCTACGAGCAGTACTTC
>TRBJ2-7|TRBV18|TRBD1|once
CASSFRTGQSEQYF
TGTGCCAGCTCATTTAGGACAGGGCAATCCGAGCAGTACTTC
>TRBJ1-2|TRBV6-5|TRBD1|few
CASSRQGNGYTF
TGTGCCAGCAGTAGACAGGGGAATGGCTACACCTTC
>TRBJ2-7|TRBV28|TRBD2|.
CATPGSGSGEQYF
TGTGCCACTCCCGGCAGCGGGAGTGGTGAGCAGTACTTC
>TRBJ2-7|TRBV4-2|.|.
CASSQDRSYEQYF
TGTGCCAGCAGCCAAGATCGGTCCTACGAGCAGTACTTC
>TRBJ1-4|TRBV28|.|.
CASLVRGANEKLFF
TGTGCCAGTCTTGTGCGGGGTGCTAATGAAAAACTGTTTTTT
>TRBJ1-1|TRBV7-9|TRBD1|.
CASRRGEYRGRTEAFF
TGTGCCAGCAGACGAGGTGAATACAGGGGACGTACTGAAGCTTTCTTT
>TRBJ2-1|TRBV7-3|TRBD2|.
CASSSGLAGVGEQFF
TGTGCCAGCAGCTCTGGACTAGCGGGAGTGGGTGAGCAGTTCTTC
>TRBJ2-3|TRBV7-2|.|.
CASSSGLLSTDTQYF
TGTGCCAGCAGCTCTGGACTACTTAGCACAGATACGCAGTATTTT
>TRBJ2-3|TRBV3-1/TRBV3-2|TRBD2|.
CASSLLREGSNLTIDTQYF
TGTGCCAGCAGCCTCTTGCGGGAGGGCTCCAACCTTACTATAGATACGCAGTATTTT
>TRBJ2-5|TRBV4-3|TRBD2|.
CASSKVAGVGETQYF
TGCGCCAGCAGCAAGGTAGCGGGAGTGGGAGAGACCCAGTACTTC
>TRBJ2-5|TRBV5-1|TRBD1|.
CASSLGQGRAETQYF
TGCGCCAGCAGCCTTGGACAGGGGCGCGCGGAGACCCAGTACTTC
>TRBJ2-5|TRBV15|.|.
CATSRVVEGPGGTQYF
TGTGCCACCAGCAGAGTTGTTGAGGGTCCGGGCGGGACCCAGTACTTC
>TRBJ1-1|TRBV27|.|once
CASSSAWGNTEAFF
TGTGCCAGCAGTTCCGCCTGGGGCAACACTGAAGCTTTCTTT
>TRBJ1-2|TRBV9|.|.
CASSQTTGSYGYTF
TGTGCCAGCAGCCAAACGACAGGTTCCTATGGCTACACCTTC
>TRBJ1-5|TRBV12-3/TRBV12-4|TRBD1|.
CASRGQGHQPQHF
TGTGCCAGCAGGGGACAGGGGCATCAGCCCCAGCATTTT
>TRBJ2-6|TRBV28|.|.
CASSLTGGYPSGANVLTF
TGTGCCAGCAGTTTAACCGGCGGTTACCCGTCTGGGGCCAACGTCCTGACTTTC
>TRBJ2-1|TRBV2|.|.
CASSGPTVYYEQFF
TGTGCCAGCAGTGGTCCTACTGTGTACTATGAGCAGTTCTTC
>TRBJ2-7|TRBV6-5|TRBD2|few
CASSLGLAGGPYF
TGTGCCAGCAGTCTGGGACTAGCGGGAGGCCCATACTTC
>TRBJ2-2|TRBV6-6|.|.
CAGKADVNTGELFF
TGTGCCGGCAAAGCGGATGTTAACACCGGGGAGCTGTTTTTT
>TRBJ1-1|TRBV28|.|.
CASSEGLMGWTEAFF
TGTGCCAGCAGCGAAGGACTGATGGGATGGACTGAAGCTTTCTTT
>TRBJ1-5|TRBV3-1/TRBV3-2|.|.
CASSQGTNQPQHF
TGTGCCAGCAGCCAAGGGACAAATCAGCCCCAGCATTTT